The 14 T cell receptor beta chains in this list originate from one sample, sequenced in a study of cytomegalovirus exposure and HLA in healthy donors. Primers for the PCR totalled 60 Vbeta and 13 Jbeta. Only in-frame clones appear in the TCRdb table, and some are missing; sequencing was by immunoSEQ multiplex PCR. Of 140,000 or so clones listed, 75% to 85% are singletons. The sample comprised PBMCs. These receptors all come from a woman under 30 in good health and CMV-seropositive.

V gene TRBV7-6 combines with J gene TRBJ2-2, with 11 bases that match TRBD2. Germline V CDR1 and CDR2: SGHVS, FNYEAQ. The CDR3 has 18 amino acids. Unmatched junction bases numbered 10, after V lost 4 bases and J lost 3 bases. CDR3 in DNA: TGTGCCAGCAGCTCCACCCTACTAGCGGGGGACTACACCGGGGAGCTGTTTTTT. As protein: CASSSTLLAGDYTGELFF.

This clone was recorded a few times. V gene TRBV28 combines with J gene TRBJ2-1, with TRBD1 matching over 10 bases. Germline lookup yields CDR1 MDHEN and CDR2 SYDVKM. After removal of 2 bases from V and 3 bases from J, the junction contained 7 bases not matched to a gene. The CDR3 covers 17 residues. The CDR3 is CASSLLFRDRGYNEQFF. CDR3 coding DNA: TGTGCCAGCAGTTTACTATTCCGGGACAGGGGCTACAATGAGCAGTTCTTC. Using reference TRBV28 and TRBJ2-1 for the parts outside the CDR3, the full variable domain is DVKVTQSSRYLVKRTGEKVFLECVQDMDHENMFWYRQDPGLGLRLIYFSYDVKMKEKGDIPEGYSVSREKKERFSLILESASTNQTSMYLCASSLLFRDRGYNEQFFGPGTRLTVL.

This clone came up a few times. The chain joins TRBV7-2 to TRBJ1-5; D possibly corresponds to TRBD1 (6 bases). This CDR3 is 14 amino acids long. Trimming cost V 4 bases and J 7 bases, with 14 bases left between them. The germline V gene encodes CDR1 SGHTA and CDR2 FQGNSA. CDR3 amino acids: CASSSHTGNQPQHF. Here the CDR3 DNA reads TGTGCCAGCAGCTCTCATACAGGGAACCAGCCCCAGCATTTT.

This clone was seen only a few times. The rearrangement uses TRBV27 and TRBJ2-5; 8 positions match TRBD2. The ends lost 8 bases at V and 2 bases at J; junction bases unmatched: 10. There are 15 residues in the CDR3. The V gene's germline CDR1 is MNHEY and CDR2 SMNVEV (reference sequence). The DNA for the CDR3 is TGTGCCAGCGGTCCCCGGGGGGGTTATCAAGAGACCCAGTACTTC. Its protein is CASGPRGGYQETQYF.

This clone came up a few times. The gene calls are TRBV4-1 and TRBJ1-2, with 7 bases fitting TRBD1. This CDR3 region has 14 residues. Trimming took 2 bases from V and 8 from J; bases not matched to a gene: 8. In germline, CDR1 is MGHRA, CDR2 YSYEKL. The CDR3 sequence is CASSQQDRAGGYTF. The CDR3 region has the DNA TGCGCCAGCAGCCAACAAGACAGGGCAGGGGGCTACACCTTC.

V usage is TRBV6-6 and J usage is TRBJ2-1; 7 nucleotides agree with TRBD1. CDR1 is MNHNY and CDR2 is SVGAGI in the germline V gene (reference sequence). After removal of 6 bases from V and 12 bases from J, the junction contained 8 bases not matched to a gene. The length of the CDR3 is 12 residues. The CDR3 DNA reads as TGTGCCAGCAGCCACCCGACAGGGCGGCAGTTCTTC. It yields the protein CASSHPTGRQFF.

The chain is built from TRBV5-8 and TRBJ2-5; D might be TRBD2 (6 bases). The DNA end is a closer match to TRBJ2-7, so the J assignment may be wrong. Germline CDR1 SGHTS, CDR2 YDEGEE. The CDR3 extends over 14 amino acids. CDR3 DNA sequence: TGTGCCAGCAGCTTGCCTGGGGGAGGTTACGAGCAGTACTTC. It yields the protein CASSLPGGGYEQYF.

The rearrangement uses TRBV7-7 and TRBJ2-2; TRBD2 aligns across 10 bases. CDR1 is SSHAT, CDR2 FNYEAQ, per germline (reference sequence). The CDR3 is 16 residues long. With 5 bases clipped from V and 5 bases from J, the junction kept 8 bases outside the gene matches. The CDR3 region has the DNA TGTGCCAGCAGCCTGGGGACTAGCGTTCAGACCGGGGAGCTGTTTTTT. It is translated as CASSLGTSVQTGELFF.

CDR3 in DNA: TGTGCCAGCAGCCCCTATGGAGGCGTCTCTGGAAACACCATATATTTT. Translation: CASSPYGGVSGNTIYF. This chain uses TRBV14 with TRBJ1-3, with D hard to call. Per germline, CDR1 SGHDN and CDR2 FVKESK. Trimming left V 4 bases short and J 0 bases short, with 13 bases between. The CDR3 length is 16 residues.

The chain employs TRBV2 and TRBJ1-4; D is ambiguous. Trimming left V 6 bases short and J 0 bases short, with 8 bases between. CDR3 length: 14 amino acids. The V gene's germline CDR1 is SNHLY and CDR2 FYNNEI. The CDR3 DNA follows: TGTGCCAGCAGAGAGGATGCAACTAATGAAAAACTGTTTTTT. This encodes CASREDATNEKLFF.

CDR3 sequence (DNA): TGTGCCAGTAGTATTGAATTCGGACAGGGGGGCGACGAGCAGTACTTC. It yields the protein CASSIEFGQGGDEQYF. The rearrangement joins TRBV19 to TRBJ2-7; 10 positions agree with TRBD1. Unmatched junction bases numbered 10, after V lost 3 bases and J lost 5 bases. Per germline, CDR1 LNHDA and CDR2 SQIVND (reference sequence). The CDR3 has 16 amino acids.

V is TRBV6-5 and J is TRBJ1-5; tentatively, D is TRBD1 (6 bases). The length of the CDR3 is 14 residues. Trimming pared 6 bases from V and 6 bases from J, leaving 15 bases between. Per germline, CDR1 MNHEY and CDR2 SVGAGI. The CDR3 sequence is CASSSGYRVQPQHF. CDR3 DNA sequence: TGTGCCAGCAGCTCGGGATACAGGGTTCAGCCCCAGCATTTT.

This clone was detected once. Other DNA sequences of this sample code for an identical CDR3. V and J are TRBV28 and TRBJ1-2; 8 bases line up with TRBD1. V gave up 4 bases and J gave up 7 bases; unmatched junction bases: 8. Germline V gene sequence: CDR1 MDHEN, CDR2 SYDVKM. This CDR3 region has 14 residues. For the CDR3, the DNA is TGTGCCAGCAGTTCAGGGCAGGGGGCCAGTGGCTACACCTTC. It translates to CASSSGQGASGYTF.

The chain combines TRBV19 with TRBJ1-1; D call uncertain. Germline V lookup: CDR1 LNHDA, CDR2 SQIVND (reference sequence). This CDR3 has 15 residues. V was shortened by 6 bases and J by 0 bases, with 14 bases between the two germline ends. This CDR3 is CASSLRHQMNTEAFF. CDR3 sequence (DNA): TGTGCCAGTAGCCTGCGACATCAGATGAACACTGAAGCTTTCTTT.